What follows are 30 T cell receptor beta chains derived from one specimen sequenced in a study of blood T cell repertoires in COVID-19. Method: immunoSEQ multiplex PCR; TCRdb's copy keeps in-frame clones and lacks some. Counted here are over 150,000 clones, approximately 86% occurring once; the ten biggest clones make up roughly 2.5%. Sequences were obtained from peripheral blood. The receptors derive from a woman of 80 years or more with COVID-19, enrolled during active disease.

The chain couples TRBV7-3 to TRBJ2-3; no reliable D call. This CDR3 is built from 15 residues. Trimming left V 5 bases short and J 0 bases short, with 12 bases between. Germline-derived CDR1 and CDR2 are SGHTA and FQGTGA. The CDR3 protein is CASSRTSQSTDTQYF. The DNA for the CDR3 is TGTGCCAGCAGCCGAACGTCCCAGAGCACAGATACGCAGTATTTT.

The chain combines TRBV5-1 with TRBJ2-2; possibly TRBD2 for D (7 bases). The CDR3 contains 14 residues. Between the trimmed V and J ends, which lost 4 bases and 3 bases, there was a span of 10 bases. CDR1 and CDR2 from the germline V gene are SGHRS and YFSETQ. The CDR3 sequence is CASSLGGDTGELFF. The DNA of the CDR3 is TGCGCCAGCAGCCTAGGGGGGGACACCGGGGAGCTGTTTTTT.

This chain uses TRBV7-2 with TRBJ2-3; D not resolved. Germline V gene data show CDR1 as SGHTA and CDR2 as FQGNSA. The CDR3 length is 13 residues. Trimming cost V 5 bases and J 2 bases, with 8 bases left between them. This CDR3 is CASSKINTDTQYF. The CDR3 nucleotides read TGTGCCAGCAGCAAAATCAACACAGATACGCAGTATTTT.

The chain links TRBV5-1 to TRBJ1-6; perhaps TRBD1 as D (6 bases). Trimming took off 0 bases at V and 6 bases at J, with 16 bases between the two ends. This CDR3 comprises 17 residues. The germline V gene has CDR1 SGHRS and CDR2 YFSETQ. CDR3 sequence reads: CASSLDGTPAINSPLHF. In DNA form, the CDR3 reads TGCGCCAGCAGCTTGGATGGGACACCGGCTATTAATTCACCCCTCCACTTT.

V usage is TRBV27 and J usage is TRBJ1-6; D possibly corresponds to TRBD1 (6 bases). Germline CDR1 is MNHEY and CDR2 is SMNVEV (reference sequence). The CDR3 is made up of 12 amino acids. V shed 5 bases and J shed 15 bases, with 14 bases lying between them. This CDR3 reads CASSPSQGRLHF. As DNA, the CDR3 is TGTGCCAGCAGTCCCTCACAGGGCCGCCTCCACTTT.

This clone appeared once. The rearrangement links TRBV7-8 to TRBJ2-4, with TRBD2 matching 14 bases. CDR1 is SGHVS and CDR2 is FQNEAQ in the germline V gene. The CDR3 is made up of 19 amino acids. V trimming: 1 base; J trimming: 3 bases; junction bases outside the gene matches: 8. The DNA of the CDR3 is TGTGCCAGCAGCTTAGACGCGGGACTAGCGGGAGAAGGCAAAAACATTCAGTACTTC. Protein sequence: CASSLDAGLAGEGKNIQYF.

The chain couples TRBV4-3 to TRBJ2-1, with 11 nucleotides matching TRBD2. V lost 1 base and J lost 8; bases outside the gene matches: 4. Germline V gives CDR1 LGHNA, CDR2 YSLEER. This CDR3 contains 15 residues. The CDR3 region is CASSQVLAGEDEQFF. In nucleotides, the CDR3 is TGCGCCAGCAGCCAAGTACTAGCGGGAGAGGATGAGCAGTTCTTC.

This chain joins TRBV18 and TRBJ2-4, with 11 bases identical to TRBD2. V lost 0 bases and J lost 8; bases outside the gene matches: 9. Germline CDR1 is KGHSH and CDR2 is LQKENI. The CDR3 extends over 17 amino acids. Written as DNA, the CDR3 is TGTGCCAGCTCACCACCGGGGCTAGCGGGAGGTCACGACATTCAGTACTTC. This translates into CASSPPGLAGGHDIQYF.

The V and J genes are TRBV6-4 and TRBJ2-7, with D possibly matching TRBD2 (6 bases). The CDR3 extends over 15 amino acids. Germline loops: CDR1 MRHNA, CDR2 SNTAGT. V dropped 3 bases and J dropped 0 bases, with 12 bases sitting between them. This CDR3 reads CASSEGRTISYEQYF. CDR3 DNA: TGTGCCAGCAGTGAGGGCAGGACTATCTCCTACGAGCAGTACTTC.

The V gene is TRBV7-3, the J gene TRBJ1-2, with a tentative D call TRBD1 (6 bases). The CDR3 is 14 residues long. V dropped 5 bases and J dropped 5 bases, with 15 bases sitting between them. CDR1 is SGHTA and CDR2 is FQGTGA in the germline V gene. The CDR3 coding sequence is TGTGCCAGCAGCCCAAAAGGACAGATATATGGCTACACCTTC. It encodes CASSPKGQIYGYTF.

V usage is TRBV12-3 or TRBV12-4 and J usage is TRBJ2-2; tentatively, D is TRBD2 (7 bases). The CDR3 has 13 residues. V lost 6 bases to trimming and J lost 5 bases, with 10 bases between them. The CDR3 region is CASRKGGTGELFF. The CDR3 nucleotides read TGTGCCAGCAGAAAGGGGGGGACCGGGGAGCTGTTTTTT.

The chain couples TRBV7-2 to TRBJ2-7; the match to TRBD1 covers 8 bases. CDR3 length: 15 amino acids. Germline CDR1 SGHTA, CDR2 FQGNSA. Trimming at V came to 5 bases and at J to 1 base, leaving 7 bases not matched to a gene. The CDR3 bases are TGTGCCAGCAGCCCTACAGGGGGTGTATCCTACGAGCAGTACTTC. This sequence encodes CASSPTGGVSYEQYF.

The rearrangement uses TRBV6-1 and TRBJ2-7, with 7 bases fitting TRBD1. This CDR3 has 13 residues. From germline, CDR1 is MNHNS and CDR2 SASEGT. J lost 7 bases, V lost 3 bases, and 6 bases had no gene match. The CDR3 loop is CASSDGQDVEQYF. CDR3 nucleotides: TGTGCCAGCAGTGACGGACAGGATGTTGAGCAGTACTTC.

The rearrangement links TRBV4-2 to TRBJ1-2, with TRBD1 as a possible D gene (5 bases). The CDR3 has 15 amino acids. Germline V gene lookup returns CDR1 LGHNA and CDR2 YNFKEQ. V was pared by 0 bases and J by 0 bases, with 8 bases between. CDR3 coding DNA: TGTGCCAGCAGCCAAGAGCAGGGCTCTAACTATGGCTACACCTTC. It encodes CASSQEQGSNYGYTF.

CDR3 protein: CASSSRTNSYEQYF. The CDR3 region has the DNA TGTGCCAGCAGCTCCCGGACTAACTCCTACGAGCAGTACTTC. This rearrangement joins TRBV5-8 to TRBJ2-7; possibly TRBD2 for D (6 bases). V was cut by 3 bases and J by 0 bases, with 10 bases left in between. The germline V gene encodes CDR1 SGHTS and CDR2 YDEGEE. The CDR3 loop spans 14 amino acids.

The rearrangement joins TRBV28 to TRBJ1-1, with no clear D. The CDR3 has 12 residues. The V end was cut by 10 bases, the J end by 6 bases, with 15 bases between. Germline V gene sequence: CDR1 MDHEN, CDR2 SYDVKM. The CDR3 reads CATTLMGAEAFF. The CDR3 DNA sequence: TGTGCCACCACCCTTATGGGAGCTGAAGCTTTCTTT. The full variable domain, completed using reference TRBV28 and TRBJ1-1, is DVKVTQSSRYLVKRTGEKVFLECVQDMDHENMFWYRQDPGLGLRLIYFSYDVKMKEKGDIPEGYSVSREKKERFSLILESASTNQTSMYLCATTLMGAEAFFGQGTRLTVV.

The chain has TRBV7-3 and TRBJ1-2; no reliable D call. The length of the CDR3 is 15 residues. Deletions cut 5 bases from V and 3 bases from J, with 16 bases between. Germline V gene data show CDR1 as SGHTA and CDR2 as FQGTGA. Written as DNA, the CDR3 is TGTGCCAGCAGCCCCCATGGGCCGCGGGACTATGGCTACACCTTC. This translates into CASSPHGPRDYGYTF.

This sequence joins TRBV27 and TRBJ2-1, with 7 nucleotides matching TRBD1. Germline assignment: CDR1 MNHEY and CDR2 SMNVEV (reference sequence). V trimming: 5 bases; J trimming: 0 bases; junction bases outside the gene matches: 4. The CDR3 runs 15 residues. The CDR3 reads CASSRGQSSYNEQFF. The CDR3 DNA is TGTGCCAGCAGTCGGGGACAGAGCTCCTACAATGAGCAGTTCTTC.

The rearrangement links TRBV5-1 to TRBJ1-2; the match to TRBD1 covers 7 bases. CDR3 length: 15 residues. V was clipped by 0 bases and J by 1 base; unmatched bases: 3. Germline V gene lookup returns CDR1 SGHRS and CDR2 YFSETQ. The CDR3 is CASSLAAGGNYGYTF. In nucleotides, the CDR3 is TGCGCCAGCAGCTTGGCCGCAGGGGGTAACTATGGCTACACCTTC.

The rearrangement uses TRBV28 and TRBJ2-7; 10 bases are shared with TRBD2. This CDR3 is built from 14 residues. The germline CDR1 and CDR2 sequences are MDHEN and SYDVKM. Losses at the gene ends were 5 bases for V and 7 bases for J; bases not matched to a gene: 8. CDR3 bases: TGTGCCAGCAGTCTAGCGGGGGCGACTCGGGAGCAGTACTTC. The encoded protein is CASSLAGATREQYF. The full variable domain, completed using reference TRBV28 and TRBJ2-7, is DVKVTQSSRYLVKRTGEKVFLECVQDMDHENMFWYRQDPGLGLRLIYFSYDVKMKEKGDIPEGYSVSREKKERFSLILESASTNQTSMYLCASSLAGATREQYFGPGTRLTVT.

This clone was seen more than once but under ten times. The V call is TRBV7-2, the J call TRBJ1-2, with D possibly TRBD1 on 5 matching bases. V lost 7 bases to trimming and J lost 0 bases, with 15 bases between them. Germline V lookup: CDR1 SGHTA, CDR2 FQGNSA. This CDR3 region has 15 residues. The CDR3 here is CASTLNGGANYGYTF. The CDR3 nucleotides are TGTGCCAGCACCCTTAACGGGGGAGCTAACTATGGCTACACCTTC. The full variable domain, rest sourced from reference TRBV7-2 and TRBJ1-2, is GAGVSQSPSNKVTEKGKDVELRCDPISGHTALYWYRQSLGQGLEFLIYFQGNSAPDKSGLPSDRFSAERTGGSVSTLTIQRTQQEDSAVYLCASTLNGGANYGYTFGSGTRLTVV.

This clone was seen a handful of times. The rearrangement joins TRBV5-1 to TRBJ1-2; D might be TRBD1 (6 bases). This CDR3 has 12 residues. Germline values: CDR1 SGHRS, CDR2 YFSETQ. The ends were cut back, 3 bases at V and 8 bases at J, with 11 bases in the middle. CDR3 residues: CASSSFQGGYTF. The CDR3 region has the DNA TGCGCCAGCAGCTCCTTCCAGGGGGGCTACACCTTC.

This chain connects TRBV6-2 or TRBV6-3 to TRBJ1-2; D remains ambiguous. The CDR3 extends over 13 amino acids. The ends were cut back, 4 bases at V and 7 bases at J, with 13 bases in the middle. Germline CDR1 MNHEY, CDR2 SVGEGT. CDR3 nucleotide sequence: TGTGCCAGCAGTTCAAATTATCCCGGTGGCTACACCTTC. Translating it yields CASSSNYPGGYTF.

This sequence joins TRBV20-1 and TRBJ2-1; no clear D gene. V was shortened by 0 bases and J by 7 bases, with 4 bases between the two germline ends. CDR1 and CDR2 (germline): DFQATT, SNEGSKA (reference sequence). The CDR3 is 11 amino acids. CDR3 in amino acids: CSARDPNEQFF. DNA of the CDR3: TGCAGTGCTAGAGACCCAAATGAGCAGTTCTTC.

The chain combines TRBV28 with TRBJ1-2; perhaps TRBD1 as D (5 bases). The CDR3 is made up of 12 amino acids. The germline CDR1 and CDR2 sequences are MDHEN and SYDVKM. With 0 bases removed from V and 8 bases from J, the gap between germline ends came to 7 bases. Here the CDR3 DNA reads TGTGCCAGCAGTTTATGGGGGCAAGGCTACACCTTC. Translating it yields CASSLWGQGYTF.

This chain links TRBV20-1 with TRBJ2-7; the D gene is possibly TRBD2 (6 bases). V was pared by 3 bases and J by 2 bases, with 14 bases between. The V gene's germline CDR1 is DFQATT and CDR2 SNEGSKA (reference sequence). This CDR3 has 14 residues. The CDR3 sequence: CSASETRGTYEQYF. Here the CDR3 DNA reads TGCAGTGCTAGTGAGACCCGGGGGACCTACGAGCAGTACTTC.

The genes are TRBV7-2 and TRBJ1-2; no firm D call. The CDR3 is 15 amino acids. Germline CDR1 reads SGHTA; CDR2 reads FQGNSA. The V gene lost 1 base and the J gene lost 4 bases, with 13 bases spanning the gap. DNA of the CDR3: TGTGCCAGCAGCTTAGGCCAAGGACTGGGCTATGGCTACACCTTC. Encoded protein: CASSLGQGLGYGYTF.

This clone was seen just once. The chain links TRBV7-9 to TRBJ2-2, with D perhaps matching TRBD2 (6 bases). The CDR3 loop spans 16 amino acids. With 2 bases removed from V and 0 bases from J, the gap between germline ends came to 10 bases. Germline loops: CDR1 SEHNR, CDR2 FQNEAQ (reference sequence). The CDR3 here is CASSLMGLSNTGELFF. Here the CDR3 DNA reads TGTGCCAGCAGCTTAATGGGACTGTCGAACACCGGGGAGCTGTTTTTT.

The chain has TRBV5-1 and TRBJ2-1; D is unresolved. Germline assignment: CDR1 SGHRS and CDR2 YFSETQ. This CDR3 comprises 14 residues. V shed 1 base and J shed 3 bases, with 8 bases lying between them. CDR3 in amino acids: CASSLSAGYNEQFF. The CDR3 DNA reads as TGCGCCAGCAGCTTGTCCGCAGGCTACAATGAGCAGTTCTTC.

V usage is TRBV9 and J usage is TRBJ1-1; the D is unclear. CDR3 length: 14 residues. Germline V gives CDR1 SGDLS, CDR2 YYNGEE. With 0 bases removed from V and 0 bases from J, the gap between germline ends came to 6 bases. In DNA form, the CDR3 reads TGTGCCAGCAGCGTAGGTCAGATGAACACTGAAGCTTTCTTT. Protein: CASSVGQMNTEAFF. Variable domain in full (rest from reference TRBV9 and TRBJ1-1): DSGVTQTPKHLITATGQRVTLRCSPRSGDLSVYWYQQSLDQGLQFLIQYYNGEERAKGNILERFSAQQFPDLHSELNLSSLELGDSALYFCASSVGQMNTEAFFGQGTRLTVV.